This T cell receptor (beta chain) originates from a study of monozygotic twins with inflammatory bowel disease. Study-level points and caveats: Repertoire similarity did not differ between concordant and discordant twins, perhaps due to limited power. Those with IBD had lower TCRbeta diversity (inverse Simpson) than their healthy co-twins did.

To note about this clonotype: The antigen remains undetermined.

TCRdb processed the 5' RACE reads again and assigns one entry to each CDR3 protein, with no DNA. The listing records 400,000 or so distinct CDR3 sequences. CDR1 SNHLY and CDR2 FYNNEI come from the germline V gene. The length of the CDR3 is 14 residues. This rearrangement joins TRBV2 to TRBJ2-2. The source material was blood. This receptor was obtained from a human donor with ulcerative colitis or Crohn's disease, or a healthy co-twin of an affected twin (not recorded which). The CDR3 spells CASMVSANTGELFF.